This T cell receptor beta chain was captured in a study of early T cells in non-severe SARS-CoV-2 infection. On the study more broadly: Chains from this unsorted whole-blood bulk RNA could not be paired.

CDR1 SEHNR and CDR2 FQNEAQ come from the germline V gene (reference sequence). This CDR3 is 15 amino acids long. V lost 2 bases and J lost 3, with 8 bases in between. In this sample, this clonotype turned up many times. Its target is not known. In the library, individual cDNA molecules carried attached unique molecular identifiers. TCRdb re-called the 5' RACE reads with MiXCR, one entry per CDR3 protein. The data hold approximately 97,000 distinct CDR3 sequences, with around 10% observed a single time. Study-wide points: Private and CD4 specificities were missed by VDJdb matching, skewed to anti-spike CD8.

The sample in question was whole blood, obtained at baseline. The source of this sequence is an adult who was a healthcare worker with PCR-confirmed SARS-CoV-2 infection or an uninfected control (not recorded which). The rearrangement joins TRBV7-9 to TRBJ1-6, with a weak D call TRBD1 (6 bases). This CDR3 reads CASSLQGIYNSPLHF. CDR3 nucleotides: TGTGCCAGCAGCTTACAGGGGATCTATAATTCACCCCTCCACTTT.